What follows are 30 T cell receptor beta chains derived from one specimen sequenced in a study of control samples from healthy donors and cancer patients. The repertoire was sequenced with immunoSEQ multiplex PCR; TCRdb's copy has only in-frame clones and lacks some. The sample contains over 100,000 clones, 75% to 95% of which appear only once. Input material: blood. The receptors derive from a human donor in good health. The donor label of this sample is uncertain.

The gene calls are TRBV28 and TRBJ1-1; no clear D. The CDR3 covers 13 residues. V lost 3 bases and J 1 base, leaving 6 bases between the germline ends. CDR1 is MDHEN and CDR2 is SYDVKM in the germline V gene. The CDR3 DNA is TGTGCCAGCAGTTTGGGCGGGAACACTGAAGCTTTCTTT. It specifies CASSLGGNTEAFF.

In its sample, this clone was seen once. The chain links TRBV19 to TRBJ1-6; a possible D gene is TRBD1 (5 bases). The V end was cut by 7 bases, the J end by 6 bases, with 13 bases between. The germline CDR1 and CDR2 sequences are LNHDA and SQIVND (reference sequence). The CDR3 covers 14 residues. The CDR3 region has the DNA TGTGCCAGTACCCGCGACAGTCCTAATTCACCCCTCCACTTT. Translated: CASTRDSPNSPLHF.

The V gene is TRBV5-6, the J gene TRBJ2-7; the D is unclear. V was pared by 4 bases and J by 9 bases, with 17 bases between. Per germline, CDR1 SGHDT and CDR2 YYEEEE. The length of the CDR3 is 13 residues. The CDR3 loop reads CASSLRSRPGQYF. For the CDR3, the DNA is TGTGCCAGCAGCCTGAGGTCGCGCCCGGGGCAGTACTTC.

For the CDR3, the DNA is TGTGCCAGCAGCTTAGGACGGGACAGCAGTGTCGGGGGGCAGTACTTC. As protein: CASSLGRDSSVGGQYF. The chain links TRBV7-8 to TRBJ2-7; possible D gene TRBD1, 7 bases. Germline V gene lookup returns CDR1 SGHVS and CDR2 FQNEAQ. Trimming took 1 base from V and 9 from J, leaving 22 bases between them. The CDR3 length is 16 residues.

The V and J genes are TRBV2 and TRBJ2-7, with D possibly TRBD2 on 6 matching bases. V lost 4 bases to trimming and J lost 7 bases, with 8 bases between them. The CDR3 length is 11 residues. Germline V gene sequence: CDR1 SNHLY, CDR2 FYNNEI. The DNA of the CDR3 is TGTGCCAGCAGTGTTGGGGGGGAGCAGTACTTC. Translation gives CASSVGGEQYF.

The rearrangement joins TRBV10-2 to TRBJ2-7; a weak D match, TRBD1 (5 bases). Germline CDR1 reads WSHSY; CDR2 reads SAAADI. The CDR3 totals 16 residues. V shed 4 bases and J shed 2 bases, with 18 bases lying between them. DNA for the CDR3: TGCGCCAGCAGTGCCCATGACAGCCAAATTACCTACGAGCAGTACTTC. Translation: CASSAHDSQITYEQYF.

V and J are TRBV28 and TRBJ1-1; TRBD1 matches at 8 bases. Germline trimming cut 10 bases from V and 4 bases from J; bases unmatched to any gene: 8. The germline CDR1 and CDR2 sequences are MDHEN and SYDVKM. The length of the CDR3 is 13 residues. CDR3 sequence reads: CATKTGVSTEAFF. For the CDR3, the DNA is TGTGCCACCAAGACAGGGGTAAGCACTGAAGCTTTCTTT.

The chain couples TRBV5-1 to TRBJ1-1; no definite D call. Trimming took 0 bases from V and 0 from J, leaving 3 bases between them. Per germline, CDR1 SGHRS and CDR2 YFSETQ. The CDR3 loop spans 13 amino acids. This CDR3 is CASSLEMNTEAFF. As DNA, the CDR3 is TGCGCCAGCAGCTTGGAAATGAACACTGAAGCTTTCTTT.

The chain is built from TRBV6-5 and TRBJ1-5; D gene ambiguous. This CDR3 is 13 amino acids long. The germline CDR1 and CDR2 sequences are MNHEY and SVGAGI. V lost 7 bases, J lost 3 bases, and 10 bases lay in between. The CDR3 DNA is TGTGCCAGCAAGCACGGCACCAATCAGCCCCAGCATTTT. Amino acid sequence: CASKHGTNQPQHF.

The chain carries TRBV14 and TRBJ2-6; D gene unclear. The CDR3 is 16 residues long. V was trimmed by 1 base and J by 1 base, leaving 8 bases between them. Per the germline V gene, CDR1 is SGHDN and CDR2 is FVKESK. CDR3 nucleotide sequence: TGTGCCAGCAGCCAAGTTTGGGGATCTGGGGCCAACGTCCTGACTTTC. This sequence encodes CASSQVWGSGANVLTF.

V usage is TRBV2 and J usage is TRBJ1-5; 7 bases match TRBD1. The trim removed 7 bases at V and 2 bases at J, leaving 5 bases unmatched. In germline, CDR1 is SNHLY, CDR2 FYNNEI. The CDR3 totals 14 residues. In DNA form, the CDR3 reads TGTGCCAGCATACACGACAGGGGCAATCAGCCCCAGCATTTT. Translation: CASIHDRGNQPQHF.

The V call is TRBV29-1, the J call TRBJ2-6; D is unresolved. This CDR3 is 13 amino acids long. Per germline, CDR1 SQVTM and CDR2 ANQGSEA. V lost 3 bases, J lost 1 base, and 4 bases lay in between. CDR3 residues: CSVDGSGANVLTF. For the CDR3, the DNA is TGCAGCGTTGACGGGTCTGGGGCCAACGTCCTGACTTTC.

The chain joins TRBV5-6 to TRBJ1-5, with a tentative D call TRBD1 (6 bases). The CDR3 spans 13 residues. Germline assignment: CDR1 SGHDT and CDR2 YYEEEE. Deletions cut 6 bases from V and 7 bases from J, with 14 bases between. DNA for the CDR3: TGTGCCAGCACCTGGGGGGGCGGACAGCCCCAGCATTTT. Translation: CASTWGGGQPQHF.

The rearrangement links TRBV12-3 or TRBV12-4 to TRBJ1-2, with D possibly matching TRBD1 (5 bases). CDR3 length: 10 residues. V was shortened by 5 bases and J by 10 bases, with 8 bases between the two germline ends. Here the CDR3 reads CASSLGTYTF. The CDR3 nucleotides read TGTGCCAGCAGTCTTGGGACCTACACCTTC.

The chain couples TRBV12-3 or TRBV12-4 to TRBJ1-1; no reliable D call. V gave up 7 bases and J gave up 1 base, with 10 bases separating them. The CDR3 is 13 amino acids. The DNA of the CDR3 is TGTGCCAGCACCTCGACGGGGAACACTGAAGCTTTCTTT. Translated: CASTSTGNTEAFF.

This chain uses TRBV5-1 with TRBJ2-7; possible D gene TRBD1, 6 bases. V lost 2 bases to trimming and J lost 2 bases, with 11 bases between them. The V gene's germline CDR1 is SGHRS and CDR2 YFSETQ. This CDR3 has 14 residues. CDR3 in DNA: TGCGCCAGCAGCTTACGGGACACCCCCTACGAGCAGTACTTC. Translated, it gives CASSLRDTPYEQYF.

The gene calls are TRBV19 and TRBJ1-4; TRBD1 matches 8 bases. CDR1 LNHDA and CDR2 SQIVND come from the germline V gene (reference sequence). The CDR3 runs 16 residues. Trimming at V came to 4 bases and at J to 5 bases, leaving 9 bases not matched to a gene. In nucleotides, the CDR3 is TGTGCCAGTAGTACCCGTCGCCAGGGGGCAAATGAAAAACTGTTTTTT. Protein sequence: CASSTRRQGANEKLFF. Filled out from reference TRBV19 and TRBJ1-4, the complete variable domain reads DGGITQSPKYLFRKEGQNVTLSCEQNLNHDAMYWYRQDPGQGLRLIYYSQIVNDFQKGDIAEGYSVSREKKESFPLTVTSAQKNPTAFYLCASSTRRQGANEKLFFGSGTQLSVL.

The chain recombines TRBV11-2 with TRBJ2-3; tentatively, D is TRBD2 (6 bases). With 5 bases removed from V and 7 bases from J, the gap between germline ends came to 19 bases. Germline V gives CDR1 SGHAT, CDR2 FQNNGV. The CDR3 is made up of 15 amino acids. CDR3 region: CASSRGLELAHTQYF. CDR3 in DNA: TGTGCCAGCAGCCGGGGCCTAGAACTAGCCCATACGCAGTATTTT.

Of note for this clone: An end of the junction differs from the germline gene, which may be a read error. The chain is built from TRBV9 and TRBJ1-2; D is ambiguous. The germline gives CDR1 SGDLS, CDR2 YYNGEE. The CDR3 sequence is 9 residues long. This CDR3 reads CAANYGHTF. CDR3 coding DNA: TGTGCCGCTAACTATGGCCACACCTTC. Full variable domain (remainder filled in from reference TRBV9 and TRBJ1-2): DSGVTQTPKHLITATGQRVTLRCSPRSGDLSVYWYQQSLDQGLQFLIQYYNGEERAKGNILERFSAQQFPDLHSELNLSSLELGDSALYFCAANYGHTFGSGTRLTVV.

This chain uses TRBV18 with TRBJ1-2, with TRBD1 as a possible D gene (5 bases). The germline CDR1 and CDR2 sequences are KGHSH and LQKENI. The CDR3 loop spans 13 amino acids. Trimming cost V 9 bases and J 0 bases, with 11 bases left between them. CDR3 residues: CASVRGPNYGYTF. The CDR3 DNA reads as TGTGCCAGTGTTCGGGGACCTAACTATGGCTACACCTTC.

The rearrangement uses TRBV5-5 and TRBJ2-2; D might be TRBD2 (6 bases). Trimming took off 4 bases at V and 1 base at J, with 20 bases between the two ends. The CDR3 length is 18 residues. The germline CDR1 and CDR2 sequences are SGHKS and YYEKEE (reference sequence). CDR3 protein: CASSRTYPGLLNTGELFF. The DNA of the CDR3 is TGTGCCAGCAGCCGAACATACCCGGGACTCCTGAACACCGGGGAGCTGTTTTTT.

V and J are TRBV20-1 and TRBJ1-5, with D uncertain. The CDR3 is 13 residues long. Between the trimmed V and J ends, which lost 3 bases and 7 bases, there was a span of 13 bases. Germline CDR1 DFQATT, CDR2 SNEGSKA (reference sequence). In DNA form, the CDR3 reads TGCAGTGCTAGTTCGAATCCGAACCAGCCCCAGCATTTT. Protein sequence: CSASSNPNQPQHF.

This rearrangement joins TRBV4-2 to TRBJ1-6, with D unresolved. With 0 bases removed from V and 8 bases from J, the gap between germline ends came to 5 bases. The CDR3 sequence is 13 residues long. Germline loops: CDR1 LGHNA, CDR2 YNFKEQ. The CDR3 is CASSQDSYSPLHF. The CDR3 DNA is TGTGCCAGCAGCCAAGATTCATATTCACCCCTCCACTTT.

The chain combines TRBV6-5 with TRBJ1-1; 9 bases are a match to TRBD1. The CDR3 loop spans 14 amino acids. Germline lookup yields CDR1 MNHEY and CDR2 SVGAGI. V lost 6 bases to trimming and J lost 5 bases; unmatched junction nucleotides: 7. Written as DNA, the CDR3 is TGTGCCAGCAGCACCCGGGACAGGGTTACTGAAGCTTTCTTT. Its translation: CASSTRDRVTEAFF.

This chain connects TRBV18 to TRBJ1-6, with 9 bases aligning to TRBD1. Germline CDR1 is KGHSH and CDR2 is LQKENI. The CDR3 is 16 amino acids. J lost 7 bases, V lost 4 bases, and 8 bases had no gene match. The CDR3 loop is CASSQDRGHGNSPLHF. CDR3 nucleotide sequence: TGTGCCAGCTCACAGGACAGGGGCCATGGAAATTCACCCCTCCACTTT.

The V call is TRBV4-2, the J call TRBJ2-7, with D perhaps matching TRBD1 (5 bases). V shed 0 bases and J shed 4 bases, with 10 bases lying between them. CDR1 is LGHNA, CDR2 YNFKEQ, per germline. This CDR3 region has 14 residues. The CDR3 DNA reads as TGTGCCAGCAGCCAAGATTCAAGGGGTTACGAGCAGTACTTC. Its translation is CASSQDSRGYEQYF.

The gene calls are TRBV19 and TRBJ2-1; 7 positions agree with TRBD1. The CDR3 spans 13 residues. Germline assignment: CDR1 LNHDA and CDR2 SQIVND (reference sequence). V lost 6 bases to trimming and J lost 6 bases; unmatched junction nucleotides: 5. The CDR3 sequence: CASRLDRVNEQFF. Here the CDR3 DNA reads TGTGCCAGTAGATTAGACAGGGTCAATGAGCAGTTCTTC.

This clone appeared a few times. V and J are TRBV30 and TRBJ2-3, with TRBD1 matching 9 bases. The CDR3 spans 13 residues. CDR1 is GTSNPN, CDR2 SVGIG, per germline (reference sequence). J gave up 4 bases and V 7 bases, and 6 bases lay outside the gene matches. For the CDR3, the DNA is TGTGCCTTTAACAGGGGGCAGGCAGATACGCAGTATTTT. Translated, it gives CAFNRGQADTQYF. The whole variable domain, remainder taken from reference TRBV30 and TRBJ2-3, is SQTIHQWPATLVQPVGSPLSLECTVEGTSNPNLYWYRQAAGRGLQLLFYSVGIGQISSEVPQNLSASRPQDRQFILSSKKLLLSDSGFYLCAFNRGQADTQYFGPGTRLTVL.

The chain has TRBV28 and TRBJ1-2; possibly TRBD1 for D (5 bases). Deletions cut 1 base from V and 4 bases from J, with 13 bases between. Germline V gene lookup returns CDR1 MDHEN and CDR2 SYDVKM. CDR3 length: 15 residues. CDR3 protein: CASSLLGGPGYGYTF. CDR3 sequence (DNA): TGTGCCAGCAGTTTATTGGGGGGACCGGGCTATGGCTACACCTTC.

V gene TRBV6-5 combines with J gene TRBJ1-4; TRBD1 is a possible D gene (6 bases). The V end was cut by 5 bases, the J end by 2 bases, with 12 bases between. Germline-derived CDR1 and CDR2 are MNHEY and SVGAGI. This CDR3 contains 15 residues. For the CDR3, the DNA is TGTGCCAGCAGTCCGGAGGGGGGCACTAATGAAAAACTGTTTTTT. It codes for CASSPEGGTNEKLFF.